The rows below give T cell receptor beta chains drawn from one sample of a study of shared clonotypes between healthy human individuals. The table came from immunoSEQ multiplex PCR; TCRdb's copy has only in-frame clones and leaves some out. The sample carries under 1,900,000 clones, approximately 98.5% recorded once. The sequenced sample was naive CD4+ T cells sorted from blood. All receptors come from a man between 25 and 39 years old in good health. Each CDR3 is given with its conserved first and last residue. A D gene is named only where the DNA matches it firmly. The listing skips clone size in some rows; elsewhere it reads once, few, many or a size class.

j_gene: TRBJ1-2
abundance: NA
d_gene: NA
v_gene: TRBV23-1
CDR3aa: CASRGGLYPANYGYTF
CDR3nt: TGCGCCAGTCGCGGAGGTTTGTATCCAGCTAACTATGGCTACACCTTC

j_gene: TRBJ2-1
abundance: NA
d_gene: NA
v_gene: TRBV4-3
CDR3aa: CASSHLMGEQFF
CDR3nt: TGCGCCAGCAGCCACCTGATGGGAGAGCAGTTCTTC

j_gene: TRBJ1-5
abundance: NA
d_gene: NA
v_gene: TRBV4-3
CDR3aa: CASSQEPPSRRTGNQPQHF
CDR3nt: TGCGCCAGCAGCCAAGAACCACCCTCCCGCCGGACTGGCAATCAGCCCCAGCATTTT

j_gene: TRBJ2-1
abundance: NA
d_gene: TRBD2
v_gene: TRBV2
CDR3aa: CASKTSGSQGNEQFF
CDR3nt: TGTGCCAGCAAAACTAGCGGGAGCCAGGGGAATGAGCAGTTCTTC

j_gene: TRBJ2-7
abundance: NA
d_gene: TRBD2
v_gene: TRBV28
CDR3aa: CASSLSTSGAYEQYF
CDR3nt: TGCGCCAGCAGTTTATCAACTAGCGGAGCCTACGAGCAGTACTTC

j_gene: TRBJ2-1
abundance: NA
d_gene: TRBD2
v_gene: TRBV28
CDR3aa: CASSTELKPGLAGRNEQFF
CDR3nt: TGTGCCAGCAGTACCGAACTGAAGCCGGGACTAGCGGGAAGGAATGAGCAGTTCTTC

j_gene: TRBJ2-3
abundance: NA
d_gene: NA
v_gene: TRBV9
CDR3aa: CASSVVETDTQYF
CDR3nt: TGTGCCAGCAGCGTAGTGGAAACAGATACGCAGTATTTT

j_gene: TRBJ2-7
abundance: NA
d_gene: TRBD1
v_gene: TRBV7-9
CDR3aa: CASSARDRAYEQYF
CDR3nt: TGTGCCAGCAGCGCTAGGGACAGGGCATACGAGCAGTACTTC

j_gene: TRBJ2-6
abundance: NA
d_gene: NA
v_gene: TRBV11-2
CDR3aa: CASSTGLSGANVLTF
CDR3nt: TGTGCCAGCAGCACGGGCCTGTCTGGGGCCAACGTCCTGACTTTC

j_gene: TRBJ1-5
abundance: NA
d_gene: NA
v_gene: TRBV19
CDR3aa: CASSNSDQPQHF
CDR3nt: TGTGCCAGTAGTAACTCCGATCAGCCCCAGCATTTT

j_gene: TRBJ1-4
abundance: NA
d_gene: NA
v_gene: TRBV6-6
CDR3aa: CASSLGGDNEKLFF
CDR3nt: TGTGCCAGCAGTTTAGGGGGGGATAATGAAAAACTGTTTTTT

j_gene: TRBJ2-3
abundance: NA
d_gene: NA
v_gene: TRBV18
CDR3aa: CASSNSQTDTQYF
CDR3nt: TGTGCCAGCTCAAACAGCCAAACAGATACGCAGTATTTT

j_gene: TRBJ2-7
abundance: NA
d_gene: NA
v_gene: TRBV5-4
CDR3aa: CASSSLSGPMVQYF
CDR3nt: TGTGCCAGCAGCTCCTTGTCGGGTCCCATGGTGCAGTACTTC

j_gene: TRBJ2-1
abundance: once
d_gene: TRBD2
v_gene: TRBV29-1
CDR3aa: CSVEAGGLAGWSEQFF
CDR3nt: TGCAGCGTTGAAGCCGGCGGACTAGCGGGATGGAGTGAGCAGTTCTTC

j_gene: TRBJ1-4
abundance: NA
d_gene: NA
v_gene: TRBV28
CDR3aa: CASSPAGRSNEKLFF
CDR3nt: TGTGCCAGCAGTCCCGCGGGACGGTCTAATGAAAAACTGTTTTTT

j_gene: TRBJ2-2
abundance: NA
d_gene: NA
v_gene: TRBV7-7
CDR3aa: CASSLVAGASTGELFF
CDR3nt: TGTGCCAGCAGCTTAGTAGCAGGGGCGAGTACCGGGGAGCTGTTTTTT

j_gene: TRBJ2-7
abundance: NA
d_gene: TRBD2
v_gene: TRBV5-1
CDR3aa: CASSPGLVNEQYF
CDR3nt: TGCGCCAGCAGCCCGGGACTAGTAAACGAGCAGTACTTC